A single sample gave rise to the 11 T cell receptor beta chains below, sequenced in a study of T cells in Graves' hyperthyroidism and ophthalmopathy. Regions amplified from RNA transcripts were the TCR beta CDR3 regions. First-round RT-PCR with HTBI primers amplified the TCR CDR3 region. TCRdb reprocessed the multiplex PCR reads with MiXCR, giving one entry per CDR3 protein. The table has under 350,000 distinct CDR3 sequences, around a sixth seen once. Sequenced: blood. Source of these receptors: a woman between 50 and 59 years old with Graves' hyperthyroidism.

This clonotype was detected many times. V and J are TRBV24-1 and TRBJ2-2; 11 nucleotides align to TRBD1. After removal of 3 bases from V and 4 bases from J, the junction contained 9 bases not matched to a gene. Looked up from germline, CDR1 is KGHDR and CDR2 is SFDVKD. The CDR3 loop spans 18 amino acids. The CDR3 DNA reads TGTGCCACCAGTGATCCCGGGACAGGGGGAAGGGGCACCGGGGAGCTGTTTTTT. Translating gives CATSDPGTGGRGTGELFF.

In its sample, this clonotype was seen many times. The rearrangement uses TRBV28 and TRBJ2-7; 7 bases line up with TRBD2. This CDR3 comprises 13 residues. Germline V lookup: CDR1 MDHEN, CDR2 SYDVKM. J lost 6 bases, V lost 7 bases, and 9 bases had no gene match. As DNA, the CDR3 is TGTGCCAGCAACAGCGGGGCGATGGGCGAGCAGTACTTC. It encodes CASNSGAMGEQYF. Together with reference TRBV28 and TRBJ2-7, the CDR3 gives the full variable domain: DVKVTQSSRYLVKRTGEKVFLECVQDMDHENMFWYRQDPGLGLRLIYFSYDVKMKEKGDIPEGYSVSREKKERFSLILESASTNQTSMYLCASNSGAMGEQYFGPGTRLTVT.

This clonotype was recorded at least ten times. The chain recombines TRBV30 with TRBJ2-5; D unresolved. The CDR3 consists of 12 residues. Deletions cut 5 bases from V and 5 bases from J, with 12 bases between. Looked up from germline, CDR1 is GTSNPN and CDR2 is SVGIG (reference sequence). The CDR3 spells CAWDSIQETQYF. The DNA of the CDR3 is TGTGCCTGGGATTCCATCCAGGAGACCCAGTACTTC.

Remarks on this clonotype: Being one base from a much bigger clone, this may be a read error. The chain couples TRBV27 to TRBJ2-1; D may be TRBD2 (6 bases). The J call is in doubt because the DNA end fits TRBJ2-7 better. This CDR3 region has 16 residues. The V gene's germline CDR1 is MNHEY and CDR2 SMNVEV (reference sequence). CDR3 DNA: TGTGCCAGCAGTCGGGACTCTCGACGGTCCTACAATGAGCAGTACTTC. Translating it yields CASSRDSRRSYNEQYF.

This clonotype was counted at least ten times. CDR3 region: CASSPVQGGYEQYV. The CDR3 nucleotides read TGTGCCAGCAGCCCCGTGCAGGGGGGGTACGAGCAGTACGTC. The chain employs TRBV2 and TRBJ2-7; D tentatively fits TRBD1 or TRBD2 (7 bases each). Trimming took off 6 bases at V and 4 bases at J, with 16 bases between the two ends. Germline CDR1 reads SNHLY; CDR2 reads FYNNEI. This CDR3 contains 14 residues.

This clonotype was picked up a small number of times. J is TRBJ2-6 and V is TRBV2; possible D gene TRBD2, 5 bases. Germline V gene sequence: CDR1 SNHLY, CDR2 FYNNEI. This CDR3 spans 15 amino acids. Deletions cut 4 bases from V and 4 bases from J, with 11 bases between. The CDR3 sequence: CASSVYGIGANVLTF. The CDR3 DNA is TGTGCCAGCAGTGTTTACGGGATCGGGGCCAACGTCCTGACTTTC.

The chain employs TRBV2 and TRBJ2-7; 7 bases align to TRBD1. V gave up 5 bases and J gave up 4 bases; unmatched junction bases: 5. The germline V gene has CDR1 SNHLY and CDR2 FYNNEI. This CDR3 has 13 residues. CDR3 in DNA: TGTGCCAGCAGTCCGGGACAGCTGTACGAGCAGTACGTC. Translated, it gives CASSPGQLYEQYV.

CDR3 DNA sequence: TGTGCCAGCAGCTTAACTAGCGGCGCGAACACCGGGGAGCTGTTTTTT. Its protein is CASSLTSGANTGELFF. The rearrangement joins TRBV7-9 to TRBJ2-2; 8 bases map to TRBD2. V shed 2 bases and J 0 bases; nucleotides not matched to a gene: 2. The length of the CDR3 is 16 residues. Germline loops: CDR1 SEHNR, CDR2 FQNEAQ (reference sequence).

Many counts were recorded for this clonotype. V and J are TRBV30 and TRBJ1-2; no clear D gene. This CDR3 is built from 12 residues. CDR1 is GTSNPN and CDR2 is SVGIG in the germline V gene (reference sequence). The germline V and J ends were trimmed by 2 bases and 2 bases, with 6 bases remaining between them. CDR3 protein: CAWSRWNYGYTF. CDR3 sequence (DNA): TGTGCCTGGAGTCGGTGGAACTATGGCTACACCTTC.

As regards this clonotype: Since a much larger clone is just one base distant, this may be a read error. The chain couples TRBV28 to TRBJ1-1, with D possibly matching TRBD1 (5 bases). Germline V gene lookup returns CDR1 MDHEN and CDR2 SYDVKM. The CDR3 is 12 residues long. CDR3 DNA sequence: TGTGCCAGCAGTTGGGGGAACACTGAAGCTCTCTTT. Protein product: CASSWGNTEALF.

This clonotype occurred many times. This sequence joins TRBV18 and TRBJ1-1, with 10 bases aligning to TRBD1. The V segment lost 1 base and the J segment 4 bases; nucleotides outside the gene matches: 9. The CDR3 runs 17 residues. The V gene's germline CDR1 is KGHSH and CDR2 LQKENI. The CDR3 DNA reads as TGTGCCAGCTCACCACGGACAGGGGGGAAAAGAGGCACTGAAGCTTTCTTT. Translated: CASSPRTGGKRGTEAFF. Variable domain in full (rest from reference TRBV18 and TRBJ1-1): NAGVMQNPRHLVRRRGQEARLRCSPMKGHSHVYWYRQLPEEGLKFMVYLQKENIIDESGMPKERFSAEFPKEGPSILRIQQVVRGDSAAYFCASSPRTGGKRGTEAFFGQGTRLTVV.